The 24 T cell receptor beta chains below come from one sample, sequenced in a study of cytomegalovirus exposure and HLA in healthy donors. This PCR relied on a set of 60 Vbeta primers and 13 Jbeta primers. The method was immunoSEQ multiplex PCR; TCRdb's version includes in-frame clones alone and lacks a portion of them. This sample has approximately 170,000 clones, with about 59% found just once. Sequenced material: PBMCs. These TCRs come from a man aged 40-55 years in good health and CMV-seronegative.

Note on this clone: The sample has other DNA sequences that encode this CDR3 too. V usage is TRBV6-5 and J usage is TRBJ2-2; D is unresolved. From germline, CDR1 is MNHEY and CDR2 SVGAGI. This CDR3 has 12 residues. The ends were cut back, 7 bases at V and 2 bases at J, with 5 bases in the middle. In DNA form, the CDR3 reads TGTGCCAGCACCCAAAACACCGGGGAGCTGTTTTTT. It translates to CASTQNTGELFF.

This chain connects TRBV4-2 to TRBJ2-7, with 14 bases lining up with TRBD2. Trimming removed 2 bases from V and 2 bases from J; junction bases left unmatched: 2. CDR3 length: 16 residues. Germline assignment: CDR1 LGHNA and CDR2 YNFKEQ. CDR3 loop: CASSQTGLAGAYEQYF. The DNA of the CDR3 is TGTGCCAGCAGCCAAACGGGACTAGCGGGAGCCTACGAGCAGTACTTC.

The gene calls are TRBV2 and TRBJ2-6, with a weak D call TRBD1 (5 bases). This CDR3 is 15 amino acids long. Trimming stripped 9 bases from V and 0 bases from J, with 12 bases between. Germline V CDR1 and CDR2: SNHLY, FYNNEI. CDR3: CASVQVTSGANVLTF. For the CDR3, the DNA is TGTGCCAGTGTACAGGTTACCTCTGGGGCCAACGTCCTGACTTTC.

The chain joins TRBV6-1 to TRBJ2-2, with a possible D match to TRBD1 (6 bases). Germline values: CDR1 MNHNS, CDR2 SASEGT. V was cut by 5 bases and J by 4 bases, with 11 bases left in between. This CDR3 region has 14 residues. The CDR3 coding sequence is TGTGCCAGCAGTCAGGGGCTGAGCACCGGGGAGCTGTTTTTT. Its translation: CASSQGLSTGELFF.

The chain carries TRBV7-8 and TRBJ2-6; D remains unclear. The CDR3 has 16 residues. Per the germline V gene, CDR1 is SGHVS and CDR2 is FQNEAQ. V was shortened by 0 bases and J by 2 bases, with 8 bases between the two germline ends. CDR3 DNA: TGTGCCAGCAGCTTAGCGCAGGCAGCTGGGGCCAACGTCCTGACTTTC. Protein sequence: CASSLAQAAGANVLTF.

This sequence joins TRBV11-2 and TRBJ2-5, with D tentatively TRBD1 (5 bases). The CDR3 is 15 residues long. Trimming took 0 bases from V and 1 from J, leaving 9 bases between them. Germline CDR1 SGHAT, CDR2 FQNNGV. CDR3 bases: TGTGCCAGCAGCTTAGATGGGGCGGCCCAAGAGACCCAGTACTTC. It yields the protein CASSLDGAAQETQYF.

This clone was detected only a few times. The CDR3 sequence is CASSSGTMRRDEQYF. The CDR3 nucleotides read TGTGCCAGCAGCTCCGGGACTATGAGAAGGGACGAGCAGTACTTC. The chain joins TRBV6-6 to TRBJ2-7; 7 nucleotides agree with TRBD2. Per the germline V gene, CDR1 is MNHNY and CDR2 is SVGAGI (reference sequence). V lost 6 bases and J lost 5; bases outside the gene matches: 13. The CDR3 runs 15 residues.

This clone was seen just once. V usage is TRBV29-1 and J usage is TRBJ2-3, with a possible D match to TRBD2 (6 bases). The CDR3 consists of 14 residues. Between the trimmed V and J ends, which lost 3 bases and 0 bases, there was a span of 10 bases. The germline V gene encodes CDR1 SQVTM and CDR2 ANQGSEA. CDR3 residues: CSVEVGGSTDTQYF. For the CDR3, the DNA is TGCAGCGTTGAGGTTGGGGGGAGCACAGATACGCAGTATTTT.

This chain joins TRBV6-5 and TRBJ2-7, with TRBD2 identical over 7 bases. V lost 5 bases and J lost 3; bases outside the gene matches: 7. The CDR3 extends over 14 amino acids. Germline V gene sequence: CDR1 MNHEY, CDR2 SVGAGI. The CDR3 DNA sequence: TGTGCCAGCAGTAAGGAGCGGGGCCGCTACGAGCAGTACTTC. Protein sequence: CASSKERGRYEQYF.

This clone was counted once. The J gene is TRBJ1-5, the V gene TRBV6-6; 8 nucleotides align to TRBD1. V was clipped by 10 bases and J by 1 base; unmatched bases: 6. The CDR3 runs to 14 residues. The germline V gene has CDR1 MNHNY and CDR2 SVGAGI (reference sequence). CDR3 in DNA: TGTGCCACTACGACAGGGGCCAGCAATCAGCCCCAGCATTTT. Translated, it gives CATTTGASNQPQHF.

The chain recombines TRBV5-4 with TRBJ2-2; D perhaps matches TRBD1 (5 bases). Trimming removed 5 bases from V and 7 bases from J, with 9 bases in between. This CDR3 comprises 12 residues. Germline CDR1 SGHNT, CDR2 YYREEE (reference sequence). CDR3 nucleotide sequence: TGTGCCAGCAGATTGACAGACGGGGAGCTGTTTTTT. It encodes CASRLTDGELFF.

This chain joins TRBV27 and TRBJ2-7; 7 bases fit TRBD1. Per the germline V gene, CDR1 is MNHEY and CDR2 is SMNVEV (reference sequence). This CDR3 spans 14 amino acids. J was trimmed by 2 bases and V by 6 bases; bases with no gene match: 7. DNA of the CDR3: TGTGCCAGCAGGCCTACAGGGGTAACCTACGAGCAGTACTTC. Protein product: CASRPTGVTYEQYF.

The V gene is TRBV7-8, the J gene TRBJ1-2, with D maybe TRBD1 (6 bases). The germline V gene has CDR1 SGHVS and CDR2 FQNEAQ. V was trimmed by 1 base and J by 6 bases, leaving 6 bases between them. CDR3 length: 12 amino acids. The chain's CDR3 is CASSLEGDGYTF. The CDR3 DNA reads as TGTGCCAGCAGCTTAGAGGGGGATGGCTACACCTTC.

V usage is TRBV18 and J usage is TRBJ2-3; TRBD1 aligns across 8 bases. CDR3 length: 15 residues. The junction had 7 bases not matched to a gene; V was cut back by 6 bases and J by 2 bases. The germline V gene encodes CDR1 KGHSH and CDR2 LQKENI. CDR3 sequence (DNA): TGTGCCAGCTCGGTCACAGGGGGTACCACAGATACGCAGTATTTT. This codes for CASSVTGGTTDTQYF.

This clone was seen just once. The chain is built from TRBV7-2 and TRBJ2-5; a possible D gene is TRBD1 (6 bases). There are 14 residues in the CDR3. The ends were cut back, 5 bases at V and 0 bases at J, with 10 bases in the middle. Germline values: CDR1 SGHTA, CDR2 FQGNSA. CDR3 bases: TGTGCCAGCAGCAAGGGACACCACCAAGAGACCCAGTACTTC. Amino acids: CASSKGHHQETQYF.

Regarding this clone: A junction end diverges from the germline sequence, so it may reflect a read error. CDR3 bases: TGTGCCAGCAGCAAACGGCTGGGGCCTAACACTGAAACTTTCTTT. This encodes CASSKRLGPNTETFF. This chain joins TRBV13 and TRBJ1-1; possibly TRBD1 for D (5 bases). Germline V CDR1 and CDR2: PRHDT, FYEKMQ (reference sequence). The CDR3 length is 15 residues.

V gene TRBV6-1 combines with J gene TRBJ1-1; 7 nucleotides line up with TRBD1. This CDR3 spans 16 amino acids. The germline gives CDR1 MNHNS, CDR2 SASEGT. The V gene end was trimmed by 0 bases and the J gene end by 4 bases; junction bases not matched to a gene: 8. CDR3 sequence reads: CASSEALTGVRTEAFF. The CDR3 region has the DNA TGTGCCAGCAGTGAAGCGTTAACAGGGGTTCGCACTGAAGCTTTCTTT.

In its sample, this clone was seen once. This chain uses TRBV7-2 with TRBJ2-1; a weak D match, TRBD1 (6 bases). Trimming took 4 bases from V and 7 from J, leaving 11 bases between them. This CDR3 has 13 residues. Germline-derived CDR1 and CDR2 are SGHTA and FQGNSA. The chain's CDR3 is CASSSWDTNEQFF. The CDR3 region has the DNA TGTGCCAGCAGCTCCTGGGACACAAATGAGCAGTTCTTC.

The gene calls are TRBV19 and TRBJ2-7, with 8 bases identical to TRBD2. Looked up from germline, CDR1 is LNHDA and CDR2 is SQIVND (reference sequence). CDR3 length equals 14 residues. The junction had 3 bases not matched to a gene; V was cut back by 5 bases and J by 0 bases. The CDR3, as DNA: TGTGCCAGTAGTGTTGGGACTAGCTCCTACGAGCAGTACTTC. Amino acid sequence: CASSVGTSSYEQYF.

The chain recombines TRBV9 with TRBJ1-1; 7 nucleotides match TRBD1. V shed 3 bases, J shed 0 bases, and the junction held 5 bases outside the gene matches. The CDR3 contains 15 residues. Germline V CDR1 and CDR2: SGDLS, YYNGEE. CDR3: CASSAAGQMNTEAFF. As DNA, the CDR3 is TGTGCCAGCAGCGCCGCGGGACAGATGAACACTGAAGCTTTCTTT.

The gene calls are TRBV7-9 and TRBJ1-6; no reliable D call. V lost 1 base to trimming and J lost 7 bases, with 8 bases between them. Germline lookup yields CDR1 SEHNR and CDR2 FQNEAQ (reference sequence). The CDR3 runs 14 residues. CDR3 sequence (DNA): TGTGCCAGCAGCTTAGTCGGGGTCAATTCACCCCTCCACTTT. This translates into CASSLVGVNSPLHF.

The CDR3 is CSGLAKNIQYF. CDR3 in DNA: TGCAGCGGACTAGCCAAAAACATTCAGTACTTC. The chain uses TRBV20-1 and TRBJ2-4; a weak D match, TRBD2 (5 bases). CDR3 size: 11 residues. Germline V CDR1 and CDR2: DFQATT, SNEGSKA (reference sequence).

The J gene is TRBJ1-1, the V gene TRBV5-1; 8 bases fit TRBD1. The V and J ends lost 4 bases and 3 bases, in that order; junction bases with no gene match: 2. This CDR3 is 13 amino acids long. CDR1 and CDR2 (germline): SGHRS, YFSETQ. CDR3 coding DNA: TGCGCCAGCAGCGCACAGGGGGACACTGAAGCTTTCTTT. Its protein product is CASSAQGDTEAFF. The complete variable domain, with remaining parts taken from reference TRBV5-1 and TRBJ1-1, reads KAGVTQTPRYLIKTRGQQVTLSCSPISGHRSVSWYQQTPGQGLQFLFEYFSETQRNKGNFPGRFSGRQFSNSRSEMNVSTLELGDSALYLCASSAQGDTEAFFGQGTRLTVV.

The sample holds a few counts of this clone. The chain combines TRBV6-4 with TRBJ1-4; no reliable D call. Trimming pared 5 bases from V and 0 bases from J, leaving 7 bases between. Germline V gives CDR1 MRHNA, CDR2 SNTAGT. This CDR3 region has 14 residues. The DNA of the CDR3 is TGTGCCAGCAGTTACGGGACAACTAATGAAAAACTGTTTTTT. This sequence encodes CASSYGTTNEKLFF.